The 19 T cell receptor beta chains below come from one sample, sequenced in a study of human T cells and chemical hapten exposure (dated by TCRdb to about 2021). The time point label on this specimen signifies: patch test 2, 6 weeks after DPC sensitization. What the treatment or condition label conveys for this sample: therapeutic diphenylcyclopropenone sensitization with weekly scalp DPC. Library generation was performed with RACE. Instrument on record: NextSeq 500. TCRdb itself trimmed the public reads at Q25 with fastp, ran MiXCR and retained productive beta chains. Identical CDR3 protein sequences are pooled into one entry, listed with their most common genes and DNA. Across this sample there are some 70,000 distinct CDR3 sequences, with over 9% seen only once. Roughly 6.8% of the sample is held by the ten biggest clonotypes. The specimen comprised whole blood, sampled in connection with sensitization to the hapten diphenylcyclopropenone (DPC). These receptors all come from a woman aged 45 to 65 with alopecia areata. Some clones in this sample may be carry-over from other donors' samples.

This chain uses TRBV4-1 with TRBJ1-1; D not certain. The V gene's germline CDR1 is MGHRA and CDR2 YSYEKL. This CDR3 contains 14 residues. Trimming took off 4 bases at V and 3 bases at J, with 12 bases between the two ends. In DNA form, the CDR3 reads TGCGCCAGCAGCCCCCGAAGGCGCGACACTGAAGCTTTCTTT. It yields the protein CASSPRRRDTEAFF.

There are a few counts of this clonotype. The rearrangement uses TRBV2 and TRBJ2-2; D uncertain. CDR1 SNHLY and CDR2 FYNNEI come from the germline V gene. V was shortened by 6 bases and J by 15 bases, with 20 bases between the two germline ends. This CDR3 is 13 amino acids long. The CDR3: CASSGPSNLDVFF. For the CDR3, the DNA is TGTGCCAGCAGCGGCCCTAGTAACTTAGATGTGTTTTTT.

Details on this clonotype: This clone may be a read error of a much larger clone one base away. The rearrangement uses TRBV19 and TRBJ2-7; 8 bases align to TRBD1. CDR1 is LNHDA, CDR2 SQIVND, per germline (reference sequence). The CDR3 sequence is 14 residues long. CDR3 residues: CASSKGQDLYGQYF. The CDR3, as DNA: TGTGCCAGTAGTAAGGGACAGGATCTATACGGGCAGTACTTC.

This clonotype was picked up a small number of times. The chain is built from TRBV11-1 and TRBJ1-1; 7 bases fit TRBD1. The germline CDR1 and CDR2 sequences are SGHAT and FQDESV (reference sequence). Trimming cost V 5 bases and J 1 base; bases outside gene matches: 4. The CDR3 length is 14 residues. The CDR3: CASSHGQANTEAFF. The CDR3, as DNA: TGTGCCAGCAGCCACGGACAGGCGAACACTGAAGCTTTCTTT.

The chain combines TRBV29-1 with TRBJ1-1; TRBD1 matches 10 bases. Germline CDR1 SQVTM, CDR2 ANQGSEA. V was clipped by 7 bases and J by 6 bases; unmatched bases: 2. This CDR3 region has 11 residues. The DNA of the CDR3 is TGCAGCGGGGACAGGGGCTCTGAAGCTTTCTTT. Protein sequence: CSGDRGSEAFF.

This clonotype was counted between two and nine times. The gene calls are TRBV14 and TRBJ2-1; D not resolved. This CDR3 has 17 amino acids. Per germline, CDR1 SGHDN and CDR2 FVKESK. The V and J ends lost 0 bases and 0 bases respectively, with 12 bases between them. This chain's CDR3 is CASSQESRVLSYNEQFF. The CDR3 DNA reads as TGTGCCAGCAGCCAAGAGTCACGGGTCCTCTCCTACAATGAGCAGTTCTTC.

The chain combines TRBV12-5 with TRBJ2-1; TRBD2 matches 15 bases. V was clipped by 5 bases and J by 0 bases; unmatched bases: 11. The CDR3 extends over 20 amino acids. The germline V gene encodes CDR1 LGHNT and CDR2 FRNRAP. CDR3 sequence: CASGQATGLAGGYSYNEQFF. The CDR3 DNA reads TGTGCTAGTGGTCAGGCGACGGGACTAGCGGGAGGATACTCCTACAATGAGCAGTTCTTC.

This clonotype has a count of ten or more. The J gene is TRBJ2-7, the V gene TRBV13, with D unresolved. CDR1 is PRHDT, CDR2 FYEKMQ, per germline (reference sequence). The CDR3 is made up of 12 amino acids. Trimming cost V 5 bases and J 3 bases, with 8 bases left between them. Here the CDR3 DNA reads TGTGCCAGCAGCGGTAGCAGCTACGAGCAGTACTTC. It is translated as CASSGSSYEQYF.

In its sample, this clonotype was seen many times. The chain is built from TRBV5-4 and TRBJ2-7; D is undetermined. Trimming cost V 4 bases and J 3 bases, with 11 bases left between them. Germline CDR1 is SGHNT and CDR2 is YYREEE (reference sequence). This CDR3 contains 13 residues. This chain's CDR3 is CASSPGSVYEQYF. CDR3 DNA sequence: TGTGCCAGCAGCCCGGGTTCCGTCTACGAGCAGTACTTC. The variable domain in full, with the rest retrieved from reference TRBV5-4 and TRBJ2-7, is ETGVTQSPTHLIKTRGQQVTLRCSSQSGHNTVSWYQQALGQGPQFIFQYYREEENGRGNFPPRFSGLQFPNYSSELNVNALELDDSALYLCASSPGSVYEQYFGPGTRLTVT.

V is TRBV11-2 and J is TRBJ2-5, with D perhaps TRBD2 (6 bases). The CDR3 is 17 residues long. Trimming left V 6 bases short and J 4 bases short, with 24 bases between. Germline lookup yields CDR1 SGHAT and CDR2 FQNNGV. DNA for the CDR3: TGTGCCAGCAGGCCGGGACTCCAAGGGAGACGTGGAGAGACCCAGTACTTC. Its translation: CASRPGLQGRRGETQYF.

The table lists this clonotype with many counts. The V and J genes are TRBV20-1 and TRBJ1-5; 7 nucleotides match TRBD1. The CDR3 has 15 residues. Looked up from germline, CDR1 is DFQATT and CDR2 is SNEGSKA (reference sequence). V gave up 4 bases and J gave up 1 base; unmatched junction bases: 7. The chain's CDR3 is CSATRQGRSNQPQHF. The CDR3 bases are TGCAGTGCTACTCGACAGGGAAGGAGCAATCAGCCCCAGCATTTT.

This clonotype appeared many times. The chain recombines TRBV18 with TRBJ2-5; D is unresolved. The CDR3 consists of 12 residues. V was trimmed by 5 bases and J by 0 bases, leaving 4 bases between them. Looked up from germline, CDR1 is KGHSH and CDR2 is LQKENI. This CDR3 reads CASSANQETQYF. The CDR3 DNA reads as TGTGCCAGCTCAGCCAACCAAGAGACCCAGTACTTC.

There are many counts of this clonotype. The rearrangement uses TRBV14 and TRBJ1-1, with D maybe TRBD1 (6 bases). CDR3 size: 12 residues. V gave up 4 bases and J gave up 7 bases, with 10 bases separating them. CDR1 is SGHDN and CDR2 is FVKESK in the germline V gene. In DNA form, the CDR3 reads TGTGCCAGCAGCCCTCACAGGGTTGAAGCTTTCTTT. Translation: CASSPHRVEAFF.

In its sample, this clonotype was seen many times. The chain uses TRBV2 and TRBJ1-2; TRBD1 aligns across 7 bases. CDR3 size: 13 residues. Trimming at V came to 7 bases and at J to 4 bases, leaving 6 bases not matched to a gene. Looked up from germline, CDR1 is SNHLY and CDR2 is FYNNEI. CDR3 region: CASNGRGFYGYTF. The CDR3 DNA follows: TGTGCCAGCAACGGCAGGGGGTTCTATGGCTACACCTTC.

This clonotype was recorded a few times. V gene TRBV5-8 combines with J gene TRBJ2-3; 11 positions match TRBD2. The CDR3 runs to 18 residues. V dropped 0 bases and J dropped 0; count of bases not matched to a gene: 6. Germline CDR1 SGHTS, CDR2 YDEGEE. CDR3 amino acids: CASSLGLAGTVSTDTQYF. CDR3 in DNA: TGTGCCAGCAGCTTGGGACTAGCGGGGACCGTTAGCACAGATACGCAGTATTTT.

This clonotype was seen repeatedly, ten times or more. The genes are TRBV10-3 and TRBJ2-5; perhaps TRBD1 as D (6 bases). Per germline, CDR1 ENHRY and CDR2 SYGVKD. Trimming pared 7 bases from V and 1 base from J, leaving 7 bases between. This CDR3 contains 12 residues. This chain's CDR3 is CAIMDSQETQYF. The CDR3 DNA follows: TGTGCCATCATGGACAGCCAAGAGACCCAGTACTTC.

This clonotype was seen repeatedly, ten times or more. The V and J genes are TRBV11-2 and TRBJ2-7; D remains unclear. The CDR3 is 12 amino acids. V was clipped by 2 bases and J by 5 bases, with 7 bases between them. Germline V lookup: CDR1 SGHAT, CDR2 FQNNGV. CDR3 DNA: TGTGCCAGCAGCTTAATATGGGACGAGCAGTACTTC. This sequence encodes CASSLIWDEQYF.

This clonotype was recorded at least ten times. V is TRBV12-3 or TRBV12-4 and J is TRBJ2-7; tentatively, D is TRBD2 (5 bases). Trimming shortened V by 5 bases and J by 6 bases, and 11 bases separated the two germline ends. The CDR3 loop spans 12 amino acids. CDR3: CASSPRRGEQYF. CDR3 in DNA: TGTGCCAGCAGTCCCCGACGGGGCGAGCAGTACTTC.

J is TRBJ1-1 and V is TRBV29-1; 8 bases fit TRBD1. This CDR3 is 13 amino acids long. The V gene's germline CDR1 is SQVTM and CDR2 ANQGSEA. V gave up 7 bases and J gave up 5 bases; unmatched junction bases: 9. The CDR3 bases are TGCAGCGCCAGGGGGCTGAGAGAGACTGAAGCTTTCTTT. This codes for CSARGLRETEAFF.